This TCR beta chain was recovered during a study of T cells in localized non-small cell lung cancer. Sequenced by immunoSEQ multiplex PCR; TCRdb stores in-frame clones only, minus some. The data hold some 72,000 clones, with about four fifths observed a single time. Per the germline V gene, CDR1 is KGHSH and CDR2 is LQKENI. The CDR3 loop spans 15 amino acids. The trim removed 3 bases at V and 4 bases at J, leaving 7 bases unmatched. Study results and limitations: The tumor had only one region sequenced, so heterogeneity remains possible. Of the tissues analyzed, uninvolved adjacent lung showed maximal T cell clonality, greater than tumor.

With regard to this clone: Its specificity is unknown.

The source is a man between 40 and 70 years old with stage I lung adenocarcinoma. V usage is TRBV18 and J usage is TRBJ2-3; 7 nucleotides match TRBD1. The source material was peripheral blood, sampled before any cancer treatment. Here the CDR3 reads CASSPNGQASDTQYF. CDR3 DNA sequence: TGTGCCAGCTCACCTAATGGACAGGCGTCAGATACGCAGTATTTT. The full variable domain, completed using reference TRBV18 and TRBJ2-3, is NAGVMQNPRHLVRRRGQEARLRCSPMKGHSHVYWYRQLPEEGLKFMVYLQKENIIDESGMPKERFSAEFPKEGPSILRIQQVVRGDSAAYFCASSPNGQASDTQYFGPGTRLTVL.